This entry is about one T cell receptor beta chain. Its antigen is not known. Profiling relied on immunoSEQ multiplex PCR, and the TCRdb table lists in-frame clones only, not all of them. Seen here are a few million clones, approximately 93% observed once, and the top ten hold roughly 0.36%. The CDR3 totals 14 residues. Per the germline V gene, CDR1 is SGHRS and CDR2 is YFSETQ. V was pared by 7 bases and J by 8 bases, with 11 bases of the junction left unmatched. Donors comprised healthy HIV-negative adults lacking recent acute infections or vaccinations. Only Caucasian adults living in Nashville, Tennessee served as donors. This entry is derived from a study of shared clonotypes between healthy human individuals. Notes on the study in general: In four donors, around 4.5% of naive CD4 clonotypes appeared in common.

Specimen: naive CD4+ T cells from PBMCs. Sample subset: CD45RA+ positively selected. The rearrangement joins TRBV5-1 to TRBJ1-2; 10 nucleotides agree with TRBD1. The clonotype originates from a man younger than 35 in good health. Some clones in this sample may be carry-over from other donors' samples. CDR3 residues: CASRGTTGGQGYTF. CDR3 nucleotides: TGCGCCAGCCGAGGGACGACAGGGGGCCAGGGCTACACCTTC.